This T cell receptor beta chain is from a study of blood T cells in healthy people across ages. V gave up 6 bases and J gave up 5 bases, with 7 bases separating them. Germline V gene data show CDR1 as ENHRY and CDR2 as SYGVKD. The CDR3 runs 11 residues. PCR was performed a second time for 7 to 11 cycles using a sample-barcoded 5' primer and a J-beta primer mix. TCRdb re-analysed the 5' RACE reads in MiXCR, keeping a single row per CDR3 protein. The sample includes 700,000 to 900,000 distinct CDR3 sequences, roughly 24% of them seen just once. Each sample gave at least 6.5 million isolated PBMCs. This same sample was also part of a study on T cells of mothers and their children.

Material: blood. The V gene is TRBV10-3, the J gene TRBJ2-5, with D unclear. This TCR was recovered from a boy between 10 and 17 years old in good health. CDR3 nucleotides: TGTGCCATCAGAACGCCGGAGACCCAGTACTTC. Amino acid sequence: CAIRTPETQYF.